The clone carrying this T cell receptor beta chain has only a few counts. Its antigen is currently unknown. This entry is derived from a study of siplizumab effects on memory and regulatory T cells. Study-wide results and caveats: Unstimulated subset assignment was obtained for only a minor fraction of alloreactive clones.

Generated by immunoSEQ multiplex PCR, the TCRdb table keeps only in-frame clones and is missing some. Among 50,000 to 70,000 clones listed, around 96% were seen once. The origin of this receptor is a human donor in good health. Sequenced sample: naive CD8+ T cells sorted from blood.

In nucleotides, the CDR3 is TGTGCCAGCAGCGTAGCGGCAGGGGACGACTATGGCTACACCTTC. Protein: CASSVAAGDDYGYTF. This chain joins TRBV9 and TRBJ1-2; tentative D call: TRBD1 (6 bases). The CDR3 contains 15 residues. The germline V gene encodes CDR1 SGDLS and CDR2 YYNGEE. The germline V and J ends were trimmed by 0 bases and 3 bases, with 12 bases remaining between them.